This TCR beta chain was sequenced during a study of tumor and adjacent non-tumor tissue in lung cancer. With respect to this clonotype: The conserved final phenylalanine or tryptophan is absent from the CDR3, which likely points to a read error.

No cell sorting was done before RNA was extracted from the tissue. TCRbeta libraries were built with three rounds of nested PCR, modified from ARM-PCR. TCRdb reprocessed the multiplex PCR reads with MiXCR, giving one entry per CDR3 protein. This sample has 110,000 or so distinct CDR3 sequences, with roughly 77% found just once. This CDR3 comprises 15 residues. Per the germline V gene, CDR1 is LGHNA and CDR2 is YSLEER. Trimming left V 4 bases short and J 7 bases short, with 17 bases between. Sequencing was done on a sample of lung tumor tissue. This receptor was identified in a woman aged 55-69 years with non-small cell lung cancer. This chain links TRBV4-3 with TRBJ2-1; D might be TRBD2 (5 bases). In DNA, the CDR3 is TGCGCCAGCAGCCCTAGCCTTACACTATATAATGAGCAGTTCGTC. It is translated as CASSPSLTLYNEQFV.